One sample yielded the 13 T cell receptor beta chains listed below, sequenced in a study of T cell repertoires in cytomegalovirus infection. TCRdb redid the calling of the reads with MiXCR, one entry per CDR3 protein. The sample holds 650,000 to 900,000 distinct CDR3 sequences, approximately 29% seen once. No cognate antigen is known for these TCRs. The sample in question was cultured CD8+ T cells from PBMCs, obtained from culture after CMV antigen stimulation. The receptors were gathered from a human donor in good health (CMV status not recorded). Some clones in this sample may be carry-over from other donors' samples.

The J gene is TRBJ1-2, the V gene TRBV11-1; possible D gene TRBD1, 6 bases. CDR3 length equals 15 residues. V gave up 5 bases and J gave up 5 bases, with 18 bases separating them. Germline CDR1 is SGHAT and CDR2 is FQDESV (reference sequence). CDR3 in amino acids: CASSPGRGAGYGYTF. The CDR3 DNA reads TGTGCCAGCAGCCCCGGGCGGGGGGCAGGATATGGCTACACCTTC.

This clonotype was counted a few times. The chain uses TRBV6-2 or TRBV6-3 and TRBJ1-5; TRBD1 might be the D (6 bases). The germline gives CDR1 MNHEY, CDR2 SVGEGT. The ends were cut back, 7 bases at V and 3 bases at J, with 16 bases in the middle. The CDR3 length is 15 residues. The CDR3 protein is CASNPGTNNNQPQHF. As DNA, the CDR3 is TGTGCCAGCAACCCCGGGACAAATAACAATCAGCCCCAGCATTTT.

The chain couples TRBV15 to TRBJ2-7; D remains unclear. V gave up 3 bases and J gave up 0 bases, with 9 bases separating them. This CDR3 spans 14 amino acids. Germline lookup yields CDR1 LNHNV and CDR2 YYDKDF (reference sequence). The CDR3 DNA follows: TGTGCCACCAGCAGTACGACGGTCTCCTACGAGCAGTACTTC. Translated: CATSSTTVSYEQYF.

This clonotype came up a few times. The CDR3 nucleotides are TGTGCCAGCAGCTTAGCGGGAAGGACAGAGACCCAGTACTTC. Protein product: CASSLAGRTETQYF. The chain carries TRBV7-6 and TRBJ2-5; no clear D gene. V lost 0 bases and J 4 bases, leaving 9 bases between the germline ends. The germline gives CDR1 SGHVS, CDR2 FNYEAQ. The CDR3 is 14 residues long.

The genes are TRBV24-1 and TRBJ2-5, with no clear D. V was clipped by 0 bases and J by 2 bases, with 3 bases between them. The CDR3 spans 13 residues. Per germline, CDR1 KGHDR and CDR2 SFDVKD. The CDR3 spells CATSDLAQETQYF. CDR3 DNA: TGTGCCACCAGTGATTTGGCACAAGAGACCCAGTACTTC.

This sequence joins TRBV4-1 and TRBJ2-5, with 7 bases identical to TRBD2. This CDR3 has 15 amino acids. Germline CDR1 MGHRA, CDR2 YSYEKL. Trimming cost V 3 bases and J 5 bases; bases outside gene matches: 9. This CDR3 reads CASSQGEGLGETQYF. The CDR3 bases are TGCGCCAGCAGCCAGGGGGAGGGGCTGGGGGAGACCCAGTACTTC.

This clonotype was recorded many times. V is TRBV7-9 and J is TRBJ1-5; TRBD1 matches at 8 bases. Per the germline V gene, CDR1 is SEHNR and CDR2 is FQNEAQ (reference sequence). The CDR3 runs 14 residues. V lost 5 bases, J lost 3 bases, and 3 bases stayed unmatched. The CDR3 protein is CASSRGQVNQPQHF. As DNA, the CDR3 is TGTGCCAGCAGCCGGGGACAGGTCAATCAGCCCCAGCATTTT.

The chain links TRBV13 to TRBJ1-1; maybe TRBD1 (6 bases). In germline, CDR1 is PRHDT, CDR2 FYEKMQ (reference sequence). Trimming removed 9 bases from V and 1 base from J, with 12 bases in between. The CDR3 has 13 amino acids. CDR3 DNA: TGTGCCAGTCTCAGGGGATCGAACACTGAAGCTTTCTTT. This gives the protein CASLRGSNTEAFF.

The CDR3 DNA reads as TGTGCCAGCAGTTATTCGAGGGGGCTAACAGAAGCTTTCTTT. This sequence encodes CASSYSRGLTEAFF. The chain employs TRBV6-5 and TRBJ1-1; 7 nucleotides align to TRBD1. Germline-derived CDR1 and CDR2 are MNHEY and SVGAGI. This CDR3 is 14 amino acids long. V was pared by 3 bases and J by 8 bases, with 9 bases of the junction left unmatched.

Here the CDR3 DNA reads TGTGCCAGCAGGGCCGGGGCTGGGGGTGACGAGCAGTACGTC. It encodes CASRAGAGGDEQYV. The rearrangement uses TRBV6-1 and TRBJ2-7; D may be TRBD1 or TRBD2 (5 bases each). Germline V gene sequence: CDR1 MNHNS, CDR2 SASEGT. Trimming cost V 6 bases and J 5 bases, with 17 bases left between them. The CDR3 is made up of 14 amino acids.

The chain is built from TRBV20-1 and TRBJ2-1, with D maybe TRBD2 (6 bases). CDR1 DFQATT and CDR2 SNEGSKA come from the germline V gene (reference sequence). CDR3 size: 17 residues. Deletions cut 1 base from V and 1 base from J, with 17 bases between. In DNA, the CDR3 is TGCAGTGCTAGAGGGTCACCCGGGACTGTATCCTACAATGAGCAGTTCTTC. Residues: CSARGSPGTVSYNEQFF.

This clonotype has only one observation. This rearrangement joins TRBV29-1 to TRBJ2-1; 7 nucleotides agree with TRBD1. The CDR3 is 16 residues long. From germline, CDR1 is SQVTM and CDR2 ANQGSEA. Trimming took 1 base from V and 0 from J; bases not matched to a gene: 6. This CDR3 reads CSVEGRAGGSYNEQFF. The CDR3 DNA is TGCAGCGTTGAAGGTCGGGCAGGGGGCTCCTACAATGAGCAGTTCTTC.

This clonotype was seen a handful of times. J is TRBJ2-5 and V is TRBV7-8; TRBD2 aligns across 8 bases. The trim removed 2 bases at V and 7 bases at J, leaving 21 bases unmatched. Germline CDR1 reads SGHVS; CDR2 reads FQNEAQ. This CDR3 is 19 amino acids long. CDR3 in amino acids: CASSLPRLARFLGTGTQYF. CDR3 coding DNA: TGTGCCAGCAGCTTACCTCGACTAGCGCGGTTCCTTGGTACAGGGACCCAGTACTTC.